Sequencing of this T cell receptor beta chain was carried out in a study of blood T cell repertoires in COVID-19. Overall study: Sites across the United States, Italy and Spain contributed samples from acute and convalescent COVID-19. PBMCs, B-cell-depleted T cells, or T cells provided the cDNA or gDNA that made up the material.

This study enrolled people aged 18 to 89 from around 26 US geographic areas. Per the original data handling: Quantification of nucleated cells was approximated via reference gene primer amplification. Clones were read by immunoSEQ multiplex PCR, and TCRdb kept only the in-frame ones, dropping some. V, J and clone size reflect that table, while D and trimming were determined from the DNA. In the table there are around 320,000 clones, roughly 89% of which are singletons. The source material was PBMCs or T cells enriched from blood (not recorded which). The sequence came from a woman younger than 30 with acute COVID-19.

Here the CDR3 reads CATSKRLSDEQYF. The CDR3 DNA reads TGTGCCACCAGCAAACGGTTATCGGACGAGCAGTACTTC. J is TRBJ2-7 and V is TRBV15; no definite D call. Germline V gene lookup returns CDR1 LNHNV and CDR2 YYDKDF (reference sequence). With 4 bases removed from V and 5 bases from J, the gap between germline ends came to 12 bases. The CDR3 length is 13 residues.